This passage covers 17 T cell receptor beta chains from one sample sequenced in a study of PD-L1 blockade in urothelial cancer. Sequencing used immunoSEQ multiplex PCR; TCRdb keeps in-frame clones, though not all of them. Of tens of thousands of clones listed, 90% were seen once; the top ten hold 1.5% to 2%. Time point noted: pretreatment peripheral blood. This material consisted of PBMCs, taken around atezolizumab (anti-PD-L1) treatment. The receptors here all came from a man aged 60 to 75 with urothelial cancer.

J is TRBJ1-1 and V is TRBV11-2; 7 bases fit TRBD1. The CDR3 runs 13 residues. Looked up from germline, CDR1 is SGHAT and CDR2 is FQNNGV. Trimming removed 4 bases from V and 3 bases from J; junction bases left unmatched: 2. The CDR3 DNA reads TGTGCCAGCAGCTCCGACAGGGACACTGAAGCTTTCTTT. This gives the protein CASSSDRDTEAFF.

This CDR3 is CASGLVQLLASGTDTQYF. As DNA, the CDR3 is TGTGCTAGTGGTTTGGTACAGCTCTTGGCTAGCGGCACAGATACGCAGTATTTT. J is TRBJ2-3 and V is TRBV12-5; D possibly corresponds to TRBD2 (6 bases). Germline values: CDR1 LGHNT, CDR2 FRNRAP. The CDR3 sequence is 18 residues long. V shed 0 bases and J shed 1 base, with 17 bases lying between them. Drawing the rest from reference TRBV12-5 and TRBJ2-3, the complete variable domain is DARVTQTPRHKVTEMGQEVTMRCQPILGHNTVFWYRQTMMQGLELLAYFRNRAPLDDSGMPKDRFSAEMPDATLATLKIQPSEPRDSAVYFCASGLVQLLASGTDTQYFGPGTRLTVL.

The chain carries TRBV9 and TRBJ2-3; tentatively, D is TRBD2 (5 bases). V was cut by 3 bases and J by 11 bases, with 13 bases left in between. The germline CDR1 and CDR2 sequences are SGDLS and YYNGEE. This CDR3 contains 12 residues. As DNA, the CDR3 is TGTGCCAGCAGCGGCGTAGCGAGGAGGCAGTATTTT. Translated, it gives CASSGVARRQYF. The variable domain in full, with the rest retrieved from reference TRBV9 and TRBJ2-3, is DSGVTQTPKHLITATGQRVTLRCSPRSGDLSVYWYQQSLDQGLQFLIQYYNGEERAKGNILERFSAQQFPDLHSELNLSSLELGDSALYFCASSGVARRQYFGPGTRLTVL.

The chain couples TRBV9 to TRBJ2-5, with TRBD2 matching over 10 bases. The V gene end was trimmed by 0 bases and the J gene end by 3 bases; junction bases not matched to a gene: 5. Germline V gene lookup returns CDR1 SGDLS and CDR2 YYNGEE. CDR3 size: 16 residues. The CDR3 nucleotides read TGTGCCAGCAGCGTAGAAGGAGCGGGGGGGAAAGAGACCCAGTACTTC. Protein product: CASSVEGAGGKETQYF.

This rearrangement joins TRBV7-2 to TRBJ2-2, with D perhaps TRBD1 (6 bases). The CDR3 sequence is 15 residues long. CDR1 is SGHTA, CDR2 FQGNSA, per germline. The V gene lost 3 bases and the J gene lost 1 base, with 9 bases spanning the gap. CDR3 DNA: TGTGCCAGCAGCTTTTTACAGGGGAACACCGGGGAGCTGTTTTTT. This codes for CASSFLQGNTGELFF.

This rearrangement joins TRBV5-5 to TRBJ1-1, with D possibly TRBD1 on 6 matching bases. This CDR3 comprises 16 residues. The germline V gene has CDR1 SGHKS and CDR2 YYEKEE (reference sequence). V was clipped by 2 bases and J by 4 bases, with 18 bases between them. The CDR3 region is CASSFRSTGTLTEAFF. CDR3 in DNA: TGTGCCAGCAGCTTCCGTTCAACCGGGACACTCACTGAAGCTTTCTTT. The entire variable domain, with the rest obtained from reference TRBV5-5 and TRBJ1-1, is as follows: DAGVTQSPTHLIKTRGQQVTLRCSPISGHKSVSWYQQVLGQGPQFIFQYYEKEERGRGNFPDRFSARQFPNYSSELNVNALLLGDSALYLCASSFRSTGTLTEAFFGQGTRLTVV.

The rearrangement links TRBV19 to TRBJ2-3; 11 nucleotides agree with TRBD2. CDR1 is LNHDA, CDR2 SQIVND, per germline (reference sequence). Trimming took 9 bases from V and 4 from J; bases not matched to a gene: 6. The CDR3 sequence is 14 residues long. CDR3 bases: TGTGCCAGCAAAACTAGCGGGGGATCAGATACGCAGTATTTT. Residues: CASKTSGGSDTQYF.

The genes are TRBV6-6 and TRBJ2-7; D possibly corresponds to TRBD1 (6 bases). CDR1 MNHNY and CDR2 SVGAGI come from the germline V gene (reference sequence). The CDR3 runs to 12 residues. Trimming took off 2 bases at V and 4 bases at J, with 6 bases between the two ends. CDR3 nucleotides: TGTGCCAGCAGTTACACAGGGTACGAGCAGTACTTC. Its protein is CASSYTGYEQYF.

The rearrangement links TRBV9 to TRBJ1-6, with D unclear. The germline V gene has CDR1 SGDLS and CDR2 YYNGEE. V was cut by 0 bases and J by 0 bases, with 10 bases left in between. The length of the CDR3 is 17 residues. The CDR3 region has the DNA TGTGCCAGCAGCGTAGACGTCTCTAACTCCTATAATTCACCCCTCCACTTT. This encodes CASSVDVSNSYNSPLHF. The whole variable domain, remainder taken from reference TRBV9 and TRBJ1-6, is DSGVTQTPKHLITATGQRVTLRCSPRSGDLSVYWYQQSLDQGLQFLIQYYNGEERAKGNILERFSAQQFPDLHSELNLSSLELGDSALYFCASSVDVSNSYNSPLHFGNGTRLTVT.

This chain connects TRBV2 to TRBJ2-3, with 8 bases matching TRBD2. The CDR3 runs to 17 residues. Losses at the gene ends were 7 bases for V and 2 bases for J; bases not matched to a gene: 14. The V gene's germline CDR1 is SNHLY and CDR2 FYNNEI. DNA for the CDR3: TGTGCCAGCAAGGCGATAATTGGCGGGAGGTTCACAGATACGCAGTATTTT. Translated, it gives CASKAIIGGRFTDTQYF. The full variable domain, in which reference TRBV2 and TRBJ2-3 provide the parts outside the CDR3, is EPEVTQTPSHQVTQMGQEVILRCVPISNHLYFYWYRQILGQKVEFLVSFYNNEISEKSEIFDDQFSVERPDGSNFTLKIRSTKLEDSAMYFCASKAIIGGRFTDTQYFGPGTRLTVL.

The chain recombines TRBV12-5 with TRBJ2-2; 7 nucleotides align to TRBD2. This CDR3 has 16 amino acids. With V trimmed by 1 base and J by 4 bases, 6 bases remained unmatched. CDR1 LGHNT and CDR2 FRNRAP come from the germline V gene. Written as DNA, the CDR3 is TGTGCTAGTGGTTTGGGTAGCGGGTCGGGCACCGGGGAGCTGTTTTTT. Encoded protein: CASGLGSGSGTGELFF.

The chain is built from TRBV30 and TRBJ2-5; possible D gene TRBD1, 6 bases. Germline V gene data show CDR1 as GTSNPN and CDR2 as SVGIG (reference sequence). There are 16 residues in the CDR3. The germline V and J ends were trimmed by 0 bases and 5 bases, with 19 bases remaining between them. The CDR3 nucleotides are TGTGCCTGGAGTGTACTAGGGGGAGAGCAGAGGGAGACCCAGTACTTC. Protein product: CAWSVLGGEQRETQYF. The whole variable domain, filled in from reference TRBV30 and TRBJ2-5, reads SQTIHQWPATLVQPVGSPLSLECTVEGTSNPNLYWYRQAAGRGLQLLFYSVGIGQISSEVPQNLSASRPQDRQFILSSKKLLLSDSGFYLCAWSVLGGEQRETQYFGPGTRLLVL.

This clone was seen only once. This chain connects TRBV7-9 to TRBJ1-2; 7 bases match TRBD1. The V gene's germline CDR1 is SEHNR and CDR2 FQNEAQ (reference sequence). V shed 5 bases, J shed 3 bases, and the junction held 6 bases outside the gene matches. The CDR3 spans 14 residues. CDR3: CASSITGADYGYTF. The CDR3 nucleotides are TGTGCCAGCAGCATAACAGGGGCCGACTATGGCTACACCTTC.

The CDR3 is CASRSSTDTQYF. CDR3 sequence (DNA): TGTGCCAGCAGATCAAGCACAGATACGCAGTATTTT. The rearrangement uses TRBV2 and TRBJ2-3; D is uncertain. CDR3 size: 12 residues. Germline V gene lookup returns CDR1 SNHLY and CDR2 FYNNEI. Trimming pared 6 bases from V and 0 bases from J, leaving 4 bases between.

The CDR3, as DNA: TGTGCCAGCAGTTGGACTAGCGGGAGGGCCGACCAAGAGACCCAGTACTTC. Encoded protein: CASSWTSGRADQETQYF. V and J are TRBV28 and TRBJ2-5; 15 positions agree with TRBD2. With 4 bases clipped from V and 0 bases from J, the junction kept 3 bases outside the gene matches. The CDR3 sequence is 17 residues long. CDR1 is MDHEN and CDR2 is SYDVKM in the germline V gene.

The chain has TRBV7-8 and TRBJ2-7, with D uncertain. Germline CDR1 reads SGHVS; CDR2 reads FQNEAQ. There are 16 residues in the CDR3. Trimming shortened V by 1 base and J by 5 bases, and 18 bases separated the two germline ends. This CDR3 is CASSLERLLNTHEQYF. In nucleotides, the CDR3 is TGTGCCAGCAGCTTAGAACGCCTCCTAAATACCCACGAGCAGTACTTC.

This clone was seen once. The rearrangement joins TRBV18 to TRBJ2-1; tentative D call: TRBD1 (5 bases). The CDR3 spans 17 residues. CDR1 is KGHSH, CDR2 LQKENI, per germline. V shed 6 bases and J shed 0 bases, with 18 bases lying between them. CDR3 sequence reads: CASSQYQGQSSYNEQFF. Written as DNA, the CDR3 is TGTGCCAGCTCCCAATATCAGGGCCAAAGCTCCTACAATGAGCAGTTCTTC.